The clone carrying this T cell receptor beta chain was found many times. Its antigen is not known. The entry originates in a study of T cell repertoires in cytomegalovirus infection. Study-wide results and limits: Of the TCR beta families, the public ones yielded a cumulative frequency that identified carriers of CMV plus the relevant HLA.

TCRdb reprocessed the reads with MiXCR, giving one entry per CDR3 protein. Here the sample spans approximately 500,000 distinct CDR3 sequences, 16% being singletons. CDR3 size: 14 residues. Per germline, CDR1 MNHEY and CDR2 SMNVEV (reference sequence). The junction had 4 bases not matched to a gene; V was cut back by 6 bases and J by 3 bases. The gene calls are TRBV27 and TRBJ1-5; 8 bases fit TRBD1. The TCR comes from a human donor in good health (CMV status not recorded). Some clones in this sample may be carry-over from other donors' samples. Sequenced material: CD8+ T cells from PBMCs. CDR3 in amino acids: CASRTGGINQPQHF. The CDR3 DNA follows: TGTGCCAGCAGAACAGGGGGGATCAATCAGCCCCAGCATTTT.